This section outlines one TCR beta chain sequence together with its context. Its target is unknown. This CDR3 has 12 residues. CDR1 is SNHLY, CDR2 FYNNEI, per germline. V was shortened by 10 bases and J by 0 bases, with 10 bases between the two germline ends. The data originate from a study of OX40 agonist ivuxolimab in advanced cancers. As for the study in general: The patients received ivuxolimab by intravenous route every 2 weeks at 0.01 to 10 mg/kg. Patients treated during dose escalation were battling hepatocellular carcinoma, melanoma, renal cell or head and neck cancer.

Study observations and caveats: At 0.1 to 3.0 mg/kg, CD4+ and CD8+ blood T cells expanded clonally by week 6.

The assay was immunoSEQ multiplex PCR, and TCRdb's table has in-frame clones only and misses some. The sample carries tens of thousands of clones, approximately 89% recorded once. The chain carries TRBV2 and TRBJ2-7; tentatively, D is TRBD1 (5 bases). This sample comprised CD4+ or CD8+ T cells sorted from blood, obtained in a trial of the OX40 agonist ivuxolimab. This receptor was obtained from an adult with an advanced solid tumor such as melanoma, head and neck, liver or kidney cancer. The CDR3 protein is CATTGDSYEQYF. In DNA form, the CDR3 reads TGTGCCACCACAGGTGACTCCTACGAGCAGTACTTC.